A selection of T cell receptor beta chains follows, all from one sample in a study of cytomegalovirus exposure and HLA in healthy donors. Produced via immunoSEQ multiplex PCR; TCRdb's table is partial and in-frame only. The sample consists of over 130,000 clones, 76% of them appearing once. Sequenced material: PBMCs. These receptors originate from a man in his forties in good health and CMV-seronegative. Both conserved end residues are part of each CDR3. D genes are given only for firm matches. Expanded clones get a size class; other rows say once, few or many, or leave the size out.

>TRBD1|TRBJ1-4|TRBV7-2|NA
TGTGCCAGCAGCTTAGCGACAGGGCCTAATGAAAAACTGTTTTTT
CASSLATGPNEKLFF
>NA|TRBJ2-3|TRBV29-1|NA
TGCAGCGTTCACTCCGGGGAGCAGTATTTT
CSVHSGEQYF
>TRBD2|TRBJ2-5|TRBV7-9|NA
TGTGCCAGCAGCGCTGGGACTAGCGGGAGGATTCCTCAAGAGACCCAGTACTTC
CASSAGTSGRIPQETQYF
>NA|TRBJ2-1|TRBV19|NA
TGTGCCAGTAGTTCCGGGTTGTATTATGAGCAGTTCTTC
CASSSGLYYEQFF
>TRBD2|TRBJ2-1|TRBV6-5|few
TGTGCCAGCACCCACGGGGGGGAGCAGTTCTTC
CASTHGGEQFF
>NA|TRBJ2-7|TRBV10-1|NA
TGCGCCAGCAGTGACTCCGGACGGGGGGAGCAGTACTTC
CASSDSGRGEQYF
>NA|TRBJ1-1|TRBV7-8|NA
TGTGCCAGCAGCTTAGGGGGGCAGGGAAATACTGAAGCTTTCTTT
CASSLGGQGNTEAFF
>NA|TRBJ2-5|TRBV15|NA
TGTGCCACCAGCAGAGATCGGGGGGAGACCCAGTACTTC
CATSRDRGETQYF
>TRBD1|TRBJ2-2|TRBV5-4|NA
TGTGCCAGCAGCACATACCGGGACAGGGATATAGGGGAGCTGTTTTTT
CASSTYRDRDIGELFF
>NA|TRBJ1-5|TRBV2|NA
TGTGCCAGCAGTGATGAGGGCAATCAGCCCCAGCATTTT
CASSDEGNQPQHF
>TRBD1|TRBJ2-3|TRBV27|NA
TGTGCCAGCAGTTTGGGACAGGGGGCATCAGATACGCAGTATTTT
CASSLGQGASDTQYF
>TRBD1|TRBJ1-6|TRBV28|NA
TGTGCCAGCAGTTTACGCACGGACAGGTACTCCTTGGGCTCCTATAATTCACCCCTCCACTTT
CASSLRTDRYSLGSYNSPLHF
>TRBD1|TRBJ2-7|TRBV5-1|NA
TGCGCCAGCAGCTCGTACGCCGGGACAGGGCCCTTGGAGCAGTACTTC
CASSSYAGTGPLEQYF
>TRBD2|TRBJ2-7|TRBV5-1|NA
TGCGCCAGCAGCCTGACTAGCGGGTTCTCCTACGAGCAGTACTTC
CASSLTSGFSYEQYF
>NA|TRBJ1-1|TRBV27|NA
TGTGCCAGCAGTTTACTTGCAGGAAGGAACACTGAAGCTTTCTTT
CASSLLAGRNTEAFF
>TRBD1|TRBJ1-1|TRBV28|NA
TGTGCCAGCAGTTTATCAGGGGGGAACACTGAAGCTTTCTTT
CASSLSGGNTEAFF
>TRBD2|TRBJ2-3|TRBV19|NA
TGTGCCAGTAGTAAGACTAGCGGATATAGCACAGATACGCAGTATTTT
CASSKTSGYSTDTQYF
>NA|TRBJ2-7|TRBV29-1|NA
TGCAGCGTTGAAGATTTTCCGAACTACGGGCAGTACTTC
CSVEDFPNYGQYF
>TRBD1|TRBJ2-3|TRBV6-5|NA
TGTGCCAGCAGCCGGGACAGGAGCGATACGCAGTATTTT
CASSRDRSDTQYF
>NA|TRBJ2-1|TRBV11-2|NA
TGTGCCAGCAGCACCATTTCAGGGTCCTACAATGAGCAGTTCTTC
CASSTISGSYNEQFF
>TRBD2|TRBJ2-5|TRBV11-2|NA
TGTGCCAGCAGCTTCCTAGGCGGGAGGAGACAAGAGACCCAGTACTTC
CASSFLGGRRQETQYF
>TRBD1|TRBJ2-7|TRBV7-6|NA
TGTGCCAGCAGCCGTACAGGGGCCTCCTACGAGCAGTACTTC
CASSRTGASYEQYF
>TRBD2|TRBJ2-7|TRBV4-1|NA
TGCGCCAGCAGCCAGGACCCCGCCCGACTAGCGGGGACCTACGAGCAGTACTTC
CASSQDPARLAGTYEQYF
>TRBD1|TRBJ1-2|TRBV11-2|NA
TGTGCCAGCAGCTTAGAAGCAGGGGGCTATGGCTACACCTTC
CASSLEAGGYGYTF
>TRBD1|TRBJ1-5|TRBV28|NA
TGTGCCAGCAGGTCGACAGGGCCTATTCCTCAGCCCCAGCATTTT
CASRSTGPIPQPQHF
>TRBD2|TRBJ2-1|TRBV6-4|NA
TGTGCCAGCAGCCTCAGTCCGACTAGCGGGGGGGGTAATGAGCAGTTCTTC
CASSLSPTSGGGNEQFF
>NA|TRBJ2-7|TRBV11-2|NA
TGTGCCAGCAGCTCCGACTCGTACGAGCAGTACTTC
CASSSDSYEQYF
>NA|TRBJ2-2|TRBV5-1|NA
TGCGCCAGCAGCTTGGAGCGGATGAACACCGGGGAGCTGTTTTTT
CASSLERMNTGELFF
>TRBD1|TRBJ1-4|TRBV7-9|once
TGTGCCAGCAGCTTAGTCATGGGGGACAGTAATGAAAAACTGTTTTTT
CASSLVMGDSNEKLFF
>TRBD1|TRBJ1-1|TRBV10-3|NA
TGTGCCACCACACCGGACAGGTACCTGAGCACTGAAGCTTTCTTT
CATTPDRYLSTEAFF
>NA|TRBJ2-1|TRBV6-4|NA
TGTGCCAGCAGTGACGGCAGGGTCAATGAGCAGTTCTTC
CASSDGRVNEQFF
>NA|TRBJ2-7|TRBV4-2|few
TGTGCCAGCAGCCAAGATCCGGGGGTGGCCTACGAGCAGTACTTC
CASSQDPGVAYEQYF
>NA|TRBJ2-3|TRBV19|NA
TGTGCCAGTAGTATAGGGAGTCACGCTACGCAGTATTTT
CASSIGSHATQYF
>TRBD2|TRBJ2-3|TRBV30|NA
TGTGCCTGGAGTGTGGGGACTAGCGGGGGAGATACGCAGTATTTT
CAWSVGTSGGDTQYF
>NA|TRBJ1-1|TRBV5-6|few
TGTGCCAGCAGACCAATGGACAGACCTACTACTGAAGCTTTCTTT
CASRPMDRPTTEAFF